Below, 27 T cell receptor beta chains from the same sample are listed, as sequenced in a study of T cell responses to AZD1222 COVID-19 vaccine. Profiled with immunoSEQ multiplex PCR; TCRdb holds only in-frame clones, not every one. Of about 120,000 clones listed, approximately 90% were seen once; the top ten hold around 7%. The material sequenced was peripheral blood, taken on day 0 of AZD1222 vaccination. The receptors originated from an adult in good health.

This clone has only one observation. This chain joins TRBV11-2 and TRBJ2-7, with D possibly being TRBD1 (5 bases). CDR3 length: 18 residues. Per the germline V gene, CDR1 is SGHAT and CDR2 is FQNNGV. V lost 5 bases to trimming and J lost 0 bases, with 23 bases between them. The CDR3 DNA is TGTGCCAGCAGCCCTCGCCCCTTCAGGGAATCAAGCTCCTACGAGCAGTACTTC. This translates into CASSPRPFRESSSYEQYF.

The J gene is TRBJ1-2, the V gene TRBV10-3; no clear D gene. CDR3 length equals 13 residues. V dropped 3 bases and J dropped 3 bases, with 8 bases sitting between them. CDR1 ENHRY and CDR2 SYGVKD come from the germline V gene. DNA for the CDR3: TGTGCCATCAGTGAAGACACCGACTATGGCTACACCTTC. Amino acids: CAISEDTDYGYTF.

The chain combines TRBV5-1 with TRBJ2-1; 11 positions match TRBD2. Unmatched junction bases numbered 5, after V lost 0 bases and J lost 9 bases. Germline V CDR1 and CDR2: SGHRS, YFSETQ. There are 15 residues in the CDR3. The CDR3 DNA is TGCGCCAGCAGCTTGGCCTTAGCGGGGGGGCGTGAGCAGTTCTTC. Its protein is CASSLALAGGREQFF.

The rearrangement uses TRBV2 and TRBJ1-1; D gene unclear. CDR1 and CDR2 (germline): SNHLY, FYNNEI. CDR3 length: 15 amino acids. V lost 2 bases and J 0 bases, leaving 10 bases between the germline ends. CDR3 in DNA: TGTGCCAGCAGTGAATGGGAGGGCCTGAACACTGAAGCTTTCTTT. Its translation is CASSEWEGLNTEAFF.

V usage is TRBV11-2 and J usage is TRBJ1-2; D call uncertain. The CDR3 spans 15 residues. The ends were cut back, 5 bases at V and 4 bases at J, with 17 bases in the middle. Germline V CDR1 and CDR2: SGHAT, FQNNGV. This chain's CDR3 is CASSDPSWEIYGYTF. In DNA form, the CDR3 reads TGTGCCAGCAGCGACCCCTCTTGGGAAATCTATGGCTACACCTTC.

The chain combines TRBV6-5 with TRBJ2-1; D could derive from TRBD1 or TRBD2 (7 bases each). V was shortened by 9 bases and J by 4 bases, with 16 bases between the two germline ends. The CDR3 has 14 amino acids. Looked up from germline, CDR1 is MNHEY and CDR2 is SVGAGI. The CDR3 bases are TGTGCCAGTCAGGGGGGAGGGTGGTACAATGAGCAGTTCTTC. It is translated as CASQGGGWYNEQFF.

V usage is TRBV20-1 and J usage is TRBJ1-2, with D maybe TRBD1 (6 bases). The V end lost 8 bases, the J end lost 8 bases, and 12 bases lay between the germline ends. Germline V gene sequence: CDR1 DFQATT, CDR2 SNEGSKA (reference sequence). This CDR3 is built from 10 residues. DNA for the CDR3: TGCAGTACGTGGGGGGGCGGCTACACCTTC. It codes for CSTWGGGYTF.

The chain carries TRBV7-2 and TRBJ2-1; D call uncertain. This CDR3 has 14 amino acids. Per the germline V gene, CDR1 is SGHTA and CDR2 is FQGNSA. V was shortened by 1 base and J by 2 bases, with 6 bases between the two germline ends. The CDR3 DNA follows: TGTGCCAGCAGCTTAGTCGGCCCCTACAATGAGCAGTTCTTC. Translated, it gives CASSLVGPYNEQFF.

The sample holds one count of this clone. The rearrangement joins TRBV28 to TRBJ1-6; D may be TRBD1 (6 bases). V was cut by 3 bases and J by 8 bases, with 11 bases left in between. The CDR3 is made up of 14 amino acids. Germline CDR1 and CDR2: MDHEN and SYDVKM. The CDR3 loop is CASSFSRGDSPLHF. In DNA form, the CDR3 reads TGTGCCAGCAGTTTCAGCAGGGGCGATTCACCCCTCCACTTT. The whole variable domain, remainder taken from reference TRBV28 and TRBJ1-6, is DVKVTQSSRYLVKRTGEKVFLECVQDMDHENMFWYRQDPGLGLRLIYFSYDVKMKEKGDIPEGYSVSREKKERFSLILESASTNQTSMYLCASSFSRGDSPLHFGNGTRLTVT.

The chain links TRBV7-2 to TRBJ2-7; no clear D gene. Germline-derived CDR1 and CDR2 are SGHTA and FQGNSA. Trimming stripped 1 base from V and 4 bases from J, with 14 bases between. The CDR3 totals 15 residues. The CDR3 sequence is CASSLVVQSPYEQYF. CDR3 DNA sequence: TGTGCCAGCAGCTTAGTAGTACAGAGCCCTTACGAGCAGTACTTC. The whole variable domain, remainder taken from reference TRBV7-2 and TRBJ2-7, is GAGVSQSPSNKVTEKGKDVELRCDPISGHTALYWYRQSLGQGLEFLIYFQGNSAPDKSGLPSDRFSAERTGGSVSTLTIQRTQQEDSAVYLCASSLVVQSPYEQYFGPGTRLTVT.

V gene TRBV6-2 or TRBV6-3 combines with J gene TRBJ2-7, with D tentatively TRBD1 or TRBD2 (5 bases each). Germline V gene sequence: CDR1 MNHEY, CDR2 SVGEGT. V shed 5 bases and J shed 3 bases, with 17 bases lying between them. The CDR3 spans 15 residues. The CDR3 sequence: CASSGPGRSFYEQYF. Here the CDR3 DNA reads TGTGCCAGCAGTGGACCGGGACGGAGCTTCTACGAGCAGTACTTC.

The chain links TRBV6-2 or TRBV6-3 to TRBJ2-3; 7 positions agree with TRBD2. This CDR3 spans 16 amino acids. With V trimmed by 2 bases and J by 1 base, 6 bases remained unmatched. Germline CDR1 is MNHEY and CDR2 is SVGEGT. CDR3 residues: CASSYGRLAGTDTQYF. For the CDR3, the DNA is TGTGCCAGCAGTTACGGCCGACTAGCTGGCACAGATACGCAGTATTTT.

The chain recombines TRBV2 with TRBJ1-5, with a possible D match to TRBD1 (5 bases). Trimming removed 8 bases at V and 3 bases at J, with 11 bases between. CDR1 SNHLY and CDR2 FYNNEI come from the germline V gene. The CDR3 spans 13 residues. The DNA for the CDR3 is TGTGCCAGCCGGGAGGGGATCAATCAGCCCCAGCATTTT. Amino acids: CASREGINQPQHF.

The V call is TRBV28, the J call TRBJ1-4; no firm D call. Germline CDR1 reads MDHEN; CDR2 reads SYDVKM. V dropped 2 bases and J dropped 4 bases, with 8 bases sitting between them. The CDR3 covers 14 residues. The CDR3 protein is CASSLQPVNEKLFF. CDR3 coding DNA: TGTGCCAGCAGTTTACAACCGGTTAATGAAAAACTGTTTTTT.

This clone occurred a few times. This sequence joins TRBV30 and TRBJ1-6; no reliable D call. Looked up from germline, CDR1 is GTSNPN and CDR2 is SVGIG (reference sequence). V shed 2 bases and J shed 7 bases, with 18 bases lying between them. This CDR3 contains 16 residues. The CDR3 sequence: CAWSPHSGLRNSPLHF. CDR3 DNA sequence: TGTGCCTGGAGTCCGCACTCGGGTTTGAGGAATTCACCCCTCCACTTT.

Here the CDR3 DNA reads TGTGCCAGCAGCTTAAGCCTAGCGGGGGTCGGCAATGAGCAGTTCTTC. This sequence encodes CASSLSLAGVGNEQFF. The chain couples TRBV7-9 to TRBJ2-1; 10 bases are a match to TRBD2. This CDR3 region has 16 residues. Germline V lookup: CDR1 SEHNR, CDR2 FQNEAQ (reference sequence). With 2 bases clipped from V and 6 bases from J, the junction kept 7 bases outside the gene matches. Filled out from reference TRBV7-9 and TRBJ2-1, the complete variable domain reads DTGVSQNPRHKITKRGQNVTFRCDPISEHNRLYWYRQTLGQGPEFLTYFQNEAQLEKSRLLSDRFSAERPKGSFSTLEIQRTEQGDSAMYLCASSLSLAGVGNEQFFGPGTRLTVL.

The chain couples TRBV6-1 to TRBJ1-4, with 9 positions matching TRBD1. Trimming removed 4 bases from V and 3 bases from J; junction bases left unmatched: 12. CDR1 is MNHNS and CDR2 is SASEGT in the germline V gene. The CDR3 contains 18 residues. The CDR3 here is CASSGRTGTGTPNEKLFF. CDR3 bases: TGTGCCAGCAGTGGTAGGACCGGGACAGGGACCCCTAATGAAAAACTGTTTTTT.

V usage is TRBV29-1 and J usage is TRBJ1-4; D is possibly TRBD1 (5 bases). This CDR3 contains 13 residues. Trimming removed 4 bases at V and 7 bases at J, with 13 bases between. Germline V gene data show CDR1 as SQVTM and CDR2 as ANQGSEA. The CDR3 reads CSVGGGFSEKLFF. CDR3 sequence (DNA): TGCAGCGTTGGGGGGGGGTTTTCTGAAAAACTGTTTTTT.

CDR3 DNA sequence: TGTGCCAGCAGTGGACTAGCGGAGGAGGACAATGAGCAGTTCTTC. The encoded protein is CASSGLAEEDNEQFF. The chain is built from TRBV25-1 and TRBJ2-1, with 9 positions matching TRBD2. Germline trimming cut 4 bases from V and 5 bases from J; bases unmatched to any gene: 6. This CDR3 is built from 15 residues. The germline CDR1 and CDR2 sequences are MGHDK and SYGVNS.

The chain has TRBV7-9 and TRBJ1-2, with 10 bases that match TRBD1. The junction had 9 bases not matched to a gene; V was cut back by 5 bases and J by 6 bases. This CDR3 contains 15 residues. The V gene's germline CDR1 is SEHNR and CDR2 FQNEAQ (reference sequence). The chain's CDR3 is CASSRPGQGTNGYTF. The CDR3 DNA follows: TGTGCCAGCAGCCGCCCGGGACAGGGGACGAATGGCTACACCTTC.

This chain links TRBV9 with TRBJ2-7, with TRBD2 matching 11 bases. Germline values: CDR1 SGDLS, CDR2 YYNGEE. The CDR3 contains 16 residues. The trim removed 4 bases at V and 7 bases at J, leaving 13 bases unmatched. CDR3 sequence: CASSPGVSGGAEEQYF. In DNA form, the CDR3 reads TGTGCCAGCAGCCCAGGGGTTAGCGGGGGGGCCGAAGAGCAGTACTTC.

This clone showed up just once. The chain joins TRBV4-3 to TRBJ2-7; 8 bases align to TRBD2. The length of the CDR3 is 16 residues. The germline V gene has CDR1 LGHNA and CDR2 YSLEER. Trimming cost V 6 bases and J 3 bases; bases outside gene matches: 13. The CDR3: CASSPSMGAGDYEQYF. DNA of the CDR3: TGCGCCAGCAGTCCCTCTATGGGAGCGGGGGACTACGAGCAGTACTTC.

The chain recombines TRBV3-1 (or the pseudogene TRBV3-2) with TRBJ1-5; D uncertain. This CDR3 contains 15 residues. V was trimmed by 2 bases and J by 2 bases, leaving 10 bases between them. The V gene's germline CDR1 is LGHDT and CDR2 YNNKEL (reference sequence). In DNA, the CDR3 is TGTGCCAGCAGCCAAACAGTGGGAGGCAATCAGCCCCAGCATTTT. Protein product: CASSQTVGGNQPQHF.

J is TRBJ1-4 and V is TRBV28, with 8 bases identical to TRBD1. Looked up from germline, CDR1 is MDHEN and CDR2 is SYDVKM. Trimming removed 6 bases from V and 8 bases from J; junction bases left unmatched: 5. The CDR3 runs to 13 residues. The CDR3 region has the DNA TGTGCCAGCAGCACAGGGGGACGGGAAAAACTGTTTTTT. This gives the protein CASSTGGREKLFF.

The genes are TRBV28 and TRBJ2-2; D gene ambiguous. This CDR3 is 14 amino acids long. The germline V and J ends were trimmed by 7 bases and 6 bases, with 15 bases remaining between them. The germline gives CDR1 MDHEN, CDR2 SYDVKM. CDR3 coding DNA: TGTGCCAGCATCTTGGGCCTTTACGCCGGGGAGCTGTTTTTT. This translates into CASILGLYAGELFF.

The table lists this clone with a few counts. The V gene is TRBV6-4, the J gene TRBJ2-3; D may match TRBD1 or TRBD2 (5 bases each). This CDR3 has 13 amino acids. V was clipped by 5 bases and J by 2 bases, with 8 bases between them. The germline CDR1 and CDR2 sequences are MRHNA and SNTAGT. The CDR3 DNA sequence: TGTGCCAGCAGTTGGGACGACACAGATACGCAGTATTTT. Its protein product is CASSWDDTDTQYF.

The chain employs TRBV6-5 and TRBJ1-2, with unresolved D. This CDR3 is built from 15 residues. Trimming took 11 bases from V and 1 from J, leaving 20 bases between them. CDR1 MNHEY and CDR2 SVGAGI come from the germline V gene. For the CDR3, the DNA is TGTGCCGCCACAGCGGGGTCAGCTGATAACTATGGCTACACCTTC. As protein: CAATAGSADNYGYTF.